This T cell receptor (beta chain) stems from a study of shared clonotypes between healthy human individuals. Study summary: The donor group consisted of a couple of women and three men, aged 18 to 49. Study outcomes and limitations: The study found roughly 5% of naive CD4 clonotypes shared across a few donors.

CDR3 size: 14 residues. From germline, CDR1 is SGHTA and CDR2 FQGNSA. The J segment lost 3 bases and the V segment lost 1 base, leaving 3 bases of the junction unmatched. This clone showed up just a few times. Its antigen is unidentified. Other DNA sequences in this specimen translate into the identical CDR3. Every immunoSEQ plate was one replicate of a subset's evenly spread DNA. Here immunoSEQ multiplex PCR was the method, and the copy in TCRdb shows in-frame clones only, minus some. The sample shows 2 million to 3 million clones, 90% to 95% of them seen only once. The rearrangement uses TRBV7-2 and TRBJ2-7; 7 nucleotides match TRBD1. The specimen was naive CD4+ T cells sorted from blood. As to subset: CD45RA+ positively selected. The TCR sequence derives from a man aged 18 to 29 in good health. CDR3 protein: CASSLGQGVYEQYF. As DNA, the CDR3 is TGTGCCAGCAGCTTAGGGCAGGGGGTCTACGAGCAGTACTTC.